Following are 8 T cell receptor beta chains from one sample sequenced in a study of blood T cells in healthy people across ages (dated by TCRdb to the mid-2010s). Library preparation was by 5' RACE. This sample was sequenced with an Illumina HiSeq 2500. A second PCR of about 7 to 12 cycles was run with a J-beta primer mix and a sample-barcoded 5' primer. TCRdb trimmed public reads at Q25 via fastp, called clones via MiXCR and kept in-frame beta chains. Each entry is one CDR3 protein sequence, shown with its most common DNA and genes. The sample yields about 320,000 distinct CDR3 sequences; 27% were counted once. 29% of the sample lies in the top ten. Material for sequencing was blood. These receptor sequences come from an older woman in good health.

This clonotype has only a few counts. V is TRBV7-9 and J is TRBJ2-7; 7 positions agree with TRBD1. The CDR3 loop spans 14 amino acids. Germline CDR1 and CDR2: SEHNR and FQNEAQ (reference sequence). V was clipped by 10 bases and J by 1 base; unmatched bases: 10. In nucleotides, the CDR3 is TGTGCCACCTTAGAACCGGGACAGTCCTACGAGCAGTACTTC. As protein: CATLEPGQSYEQYF.

This clonotype was recorded at least ten times. The chain employs TRBV3-1 and TRBJ2-1, with TRBD2 as a possible D gene (5 bases). Trimming removed 6 bases from V and 4 bases from J, with 10 bases in between. Germline CDR1 is LGHDT and CDR2 is YNNKEL (reference sequence). The CDR3 sequence is 13 residues long. The chain's CDR3 is CASRGSKYNEQFF. The CDR3 region has the DNA TGTGCCAGCAGAGGGAGCAAGTACAATGAGCAGTTCTTC.

This clonotype was observed a handful of times. This chain connects TRBV7-8 to TRBJ1-3; D uncertain. Deletions cut 5 bases from V and 2 bases from J, with 7 bases between. Germline assignment: CDR1 SGHVS and CDR2 FQNEAQ. CDR3 length equals 13 residues. The CDR3 DNA reads TGTGCCAGCAGCCCCCCGGCTGGAAACACCATATATTTT. Amino acids: CASSPPAGNTIYF.

The chain is built from TRBV6-2 or TRBV6-3 and TRBJ2-4, with D unclear. This CDR3 region has 12 residues. Germline V CDR1 and CDR2: MNHEY, SVGEGT. Trimming took off 8 bases at V and 3 bases at J, with 8 bases between the two ends. CDR3 bases: TGTGCCAGCGGGATCTACAAAAACATTCAGTACTTC. The encoded protein is CASGIYKNIQYF.

The CDR3 is CASSLSTGTANTEAFF. In nucleotides, the CDR3 is TGTGCCAGCAGTTTATCGACGGGGACAGCGAACACTGAAGCTTTCTTT. The V gene is TRBV27, the J gene TRBJ1-1; the match to TRBD1 covers 7 bases. CDR1 is MNHEY and CDR2 is SMNVEV in the germline V gene (reference sequence). The CDR3 runs to 16 residues. Unmatched junction bases numbered 5, after V lost 0 bases and J lost 1 base.

This clonotype has more than one count but fewer than ten. The chain uses TRBV5-1 and TRBJ1-4, with D possibly matching TRBD1 (6 bases). Germline lookup yields CDR1 SGHRS and CDR2 YFSETQ. The V and J ends lost 6 bases and 6 bases respectively, with 18 bases between them. The CDR3 has 15 amino acids. CDR3 DNA sequence: TGCGCCAGCACTCGGATCGGGGGCGCCGATGAAAAACTGTTTTTT. Translated, it gives CASTRIGGADEKLFF.

The gene calls are TRBV20-1 and TRBJ2-5; D possibly corresponds to TRBD1 (6 bases). The assigned J gene may be wrong: the sequence end matches TRBJ2-7 better. CDR1 is DFQATT and CDR2 is SNEGSKA in the germline V gene (reference sequence). The CDR3 length is 15 residues. Here the CDR3 reads CSARVEGTPFYEQYF. The CDR3 nucleotides are TGCAGTGCTAGAGTGGAAGGGACACCCTTCTACGAGCAGTACTTC.

This clonotype was seen more than once but under ten times. This chain joins TRBV27 and TRBJ2-5, with 10 bases identical to TRBD2. The better agreement between TRBJ2-1 and the DNA end casts doubt on the J call. This CDR3 has 15 residues. Per germline, CDR1 MNHEY and CDR2 SMNVEV (reference sequence). This CDR3 is CASSQREGTDNEQFF. CDR3 DNA: TGTGCCAGCAGTCAGCGGGAGGGGACAGACAATGAGCAGTTCTTC.